The rows below give T cell receptor beta chains drawn from one sample of a study of T cell changes during pregnancy in multiple sclerosis. Some clones are missing from TCRdb's copy, which holds only in-frame ones; the method was immunoSEQ multiplex PCR. The repertoire holds tens of thousands of clones, roughly 92% seen once, with approximately 2% in the top ten. The sample in question was peripheral blood, obtained in the second trimester of pregnancy. The source is a female donor with multiple sclerosis, enrolled in a pregnancy study. The CDR3 runs from the conserved cysteine through the conserved F or W.

V gene	J gene	CDR3 protein
TRBV5-1	TRBJ2-3	CASSLVTSGPTGTQYF
TRBV6-6	TRBJ2-7	CASSSASGRAYEQYF
TRBV6-1	TRBJ2-7	CASRRLAGAYEQYF
TRBV6-5	TRBJ1-1	CASSSGGQESGEAFF
TRBV4-2	TRBJ2-2	CASSQVRGLAGANTGELFF
TRBV27	TRBJ2-7	CASTPGTSGSKQYF
TRBV7-8	TRBJ2-1	CASGGTGTGNEQFF
TRBV27	TRBJ1-4	CASSYRTGKGRKLFF
TRBV13	TRBJ1-2	CASSLSPFSYNYGYTF
TRBV27	TRBJ2-7	CASSPYLTYEQYF
TRBV5-6	TRBJ1-4	CASNPRGANEKLFF
TRBV9	TRBJ2-1	CASSRELAGIIYNEQFF
TRBV15	TRBJ2-7	CATSRDLGAEQYF
TRBV5-6	TRBJ1-2	CASSSIPGQGFFYGYTF
TRBV11-3	TRBJ2-5	CASSLGELLQETQYF
TRBV13	TRBJ2-1	CASSSNPGLATGDEQFF
TRBV7-2	TRBJ1-6	CASSPTQNSPLHF
TRBV7-2	TRBJ1-2	CASSSGVGNYGYTF
TRBV29-1	TRBJ2-5	CSASTGQETQYF
TRBV28	TRBJ1-1	CASSLDTVFANTEAFF
TRBV5-1	TRBJ2-7	CASSLGYGGTSYEQYF
TRBV29-1	TRBJ2-2	CSVETVPTSGELFF
TRBV27	TRBJ1-5	CASSLPRDSHSNQPQHF
TRBV29-1	TRBJ1-1	CSVLTPGTSNTEAFF
TRBV5-1	TRBJ1-2	CASSLGGSLTHGYTF
TRBV18	TRBJ1-1	CASSSNPGSEAFF
TRBV11-3	TRBJ2-7	CASSFPSTSGSSYEQYF
TRBV9	TRBJ2-1	CASSPQLAGAYNEQFF
TRBV30	TRBJ2-1	CAFDPQGAGYNEQFF
TRBV29-1	TRBJ2-3	CSGSDKSLADTQYF
TRBV2	TRBJ2-5	CASSEAPPPSWEGETQYF
TRBV9	TRBJ2-1	CASSGRPLSGGQFF
TRBV29-1	TRBJ2-6	CSVGLAGYSGANVLTF
TRBV19	TRBJ2-5	CASSIKRKETQYF
TRBV11-3	TRBJ2-1	CASSLDRGGGLFF
TRBV7-2	TRBJ2-7	CASSLGLAGSLNF
TRBV4-1	TRBJ2-5	CASSQRGGIQETQYF
TRBV6-5	TRBJ2-2	CASRTQGATGELFF
TRBV5-1	TRBJ2-2	CASSLIAGANTGELFF